This TCR beta chain stems from a study of cytomegalovirus exposure and HLA in healthy donors. The PCR was carried out with 60 Vbeta primers and 13 Jbeta primers. Using immunoSEQ multiplex PCR, the repertoire was profiled, and TCRdb retains in-frame clones only, with some absent. This table holds 79,000 or so clones, 65% to 75% found once. CDR3 size: 16 residues. Germline assignment: CDR1 MNHNS and CDR2 SASEGT. Trimming took off 4 bases at V and 0 bases at J, with 13 bases between the two ends. Overall study results and limits: Among the sequence variants, a highly shared cluster was likely an artifact of sequencing. Solely CMV serostatus was available to characterize immune exposure.

Remarks on this clone: Antigen: not known.

The source of this sequence is a woman aged 40 to 50 in good health and CMV-seropositive. What was sequenced was PBMCs. The chain recombines TRBV6-1 with TRBJ1-3, with D tentatively TRBD1 (6 bases). CDR3 in amino acids: CASSGQTGDSGNTIYF. The CDR3 bases are TGTGCCAGCAGTGGCCAGACAGGAGACTCTGGAAACACCATATATTTT.